The source of this T cell receptor (beta chain) is a study of blood T cell repertoires in COVID-19. Whole-study context: There were acute and convalescent COVID-19 samples, and they came from the United States, Italy and Spain. PBMCs, B-cell-depleted T cells, or T cells were the source of the cDNA or gDNA that made up the material.

Participant age was roughly 18 to 95 years, and participants resided in around 24 US areas. Trimming took off 4 bases at V and 6 bases at J, with 6 bases between the two ends. The CDR3 sequence is 11 residues long. Germline V gene sequence: CDR1 KGHSH, CDR2 LQKENI. Using immunoSEQ multiplex PCR, the repertoire was profiled, and TCRdb retains in-frame clones only, with some absent. The sample consists of about 210,000 clones, about four fifths of them appearing once. This sequence originates from a woman in her 30s who had been exposed to COVID-19. The sample taken for sequencing was PBMCs or T cells enriched from blood (not recorded which). The chain couples TRBV18 to TRBJ1-2; D is perhaps TRBD1 (5 bases). CDR3 nucleotide sequence: TGTGCCAGCTCACAGGGGCATGGCTACACCTTC. It encodes CASSQGHGYTF.